The present TCR beta chain was sequenced within a study of PD-1 blockade in classical Hodgkin lymphoma (dated by TCRdb to about 2020). About the study as a whole: Nivolumab dosing was 3 mg/kg intravenously every 2 weeks, continuing until either disease progression or unacceptable toxicity. A peripheral blood immune signature of response to PD-1 blockade in classical Hodgkin lymphoma was defined using TCR beta sequencing and CyTOF. Study-wide findings and limitations: Among trial patients, those achieving complete response had baseline diversity similar to that of newly diagnosed patients, while diversity was significantly lower in partial responders and progressors. Newly diagnosed patients were reported to have lower baseline TCR diversity than healthy donors, and relapsed/refractory patients were reported to have lower baseline TCR diversity still. The study was restricted to a single clinical trial cohort, and the causes of repertoire differences, possibly disease activity or prior therapy, were left undefined. A significant rise by C4D1 was seen in CD4+ but not CD8+ TCR diversity (p=0.0027 vs p=0.16), with the rise being most apparent in complete responders (p=0.02). Diversity was lower in patients who began nivolumab less than 1 year after ASCT, so these patients were left out of later analyses to avoid confounding by immune reconstitution.

Genomic DNA was isolated using the Qiagen DNeasy kit from unsorted PBMCs as well as from negatively selected CD4+ and CD8+ fractions. Amplification of TCR beta CDR3 regions was done by immunoSEQ multiplex PCR with primers that anneal to V and J segments. A synthetic immune receptor repertoire was used to minimize amplification bias, and remaining bias was computationally removed after sequencing. The source study handled its data this way. Repertoire diversity was quantified as the Shannon entropy index using custom Python scripts. Unsorted, CD4+ and CD8+ repertoires were examined separately, except in combined analyses, for which CD4+ and CD8+ sequences were merged in silico. A clone counted as expanded when the clone's frequency after treatment rose at least 2-fold relative to C1D1, and clones undetected at baseline were given a pseudocount of 0.5. Clones with 0 or 1 copy at C1D1 were classified as singleton clones, and clones with 2 or more copies were classified as non-singleton clones. Clones expanded in unsorted samples were labelled as CD4+, CD8+ or unknown by matching protein sequences in sorted samples from the same patient. Wilcoxon tests on paired samples were used to test changes in diversity from C1D1 to C4D1. As stored in TCRdb, this immuneACCESS dataset retains in-frame rearrangements with V and J assigned. A fraction of the clones does not appear; measured against another copy, unresolved V genes explain less than half of the discrepancy, and the remainder lacks a known reason. V and J calls plus clone size are reproduced from that table; the DNA served to infer D and trimming. In all, the sample holds some 17,000 clones, and around 75% of those were seen once. Approximately 2.2% of the sample comes from the top ten.

Looking up the germline V gene (reference sequence) yields CDR1 GTSNPN and CDR2 SVGIG. V drops 8 bases and J drops 3 bases, leaving 11 bases in between. Counted from cysteine to phenylalanine, this CDR3 has 11 amino acids. Only CDR3 DNA is held: 33 bases, read in frame from base 1. Comments on this clone: Its antigen remains undetermined. Nothing much larger sits one base from this clone, and base qualities are not available.

Explained via the paper, the time point label denotes: cycle 4 day 1 (C4D1), after five to seven weeks of nivolumab. Every trial patient had relapsed after autologous stem cell transplantation, and cohorts A, B and C differed in prior brentuximab vedotin exposure. A Miltenyi CD4+ T cell isolation kit was used for magnetic negative selection to purify CD4+ T cells from thawed PBMCs. The trial cohort comprised approximately 55 patients with relapsed/refractory classical Hodgkin lymphoma whose best overall responses were complete response, partial response or progressive disease. Trial patients were treated with single-agent nivolumab in the multi-cohort phase II CheckMate 205 trial. An independent review committee assessed best overall response by applying the 2007 International Working Group response criteria. Trial PBMCs were obtained immediately prior to nivolumab initiation (C1D1) and on therapy at cycle 2 day 1 and cycle 4 day 1. After peripheral blood was drawn into 8 mL Vacutainer Cell Preparation Tubes, PBMCs were isolated by centrifugation and then cryopreserved. Purified CD4+ and CD8+ fractions were prepared only for cases in which an additional PBMC sample was available. Magnetically labelled cells were removed on LS columns in a quadroMACS separator, and the flow-through was collected as the purified fraction.

This sequence was found in a human donor with classical Hodgkin lymphoma. This receptor chain uses TRBV30 and TRBJ2-7; TRBD2 is a possible D gene, resting on 5 matching bases. The sequencing here drew on CD4+ T cells from blood, taken before the fourth cycle of nivolumab. The CDR3 amino acid sequence is: CAGTSLYEQYF. The DNA sequence is as follows: TGTGCCGGCACTAGTCTCTACGAGCAGTACTTC.